One sample yielded the 32 T cell receptor beta chains listed below, sequenced in a study of sequential checkpoint blockade in melanoma. Produced via immunoSEQ multiplex PCR; TCRdb's table is partial and in-frame only. The sample has some 13,000 clones, approximately 22% seen once. Treatment given: randomized to nivolumab then ipilimumab (arm A) or the reverse (arm B). The source material was tumor tissue (inferred from file names), sampled from a patient given nivolumab and ipilimumab in sequence. The receptors were sampled from a human donor with melanoma.

This clone was seen a single time. V usage is TRBV18 and J usage is TRBJ2-2, with 8 bases that match TRBD2. Germline lookup yields CDR1 KGHSH and CDR2 LQKENI. V lost 2 bases to trimming and J lost 4 bases; unmatched junction nucleotides: 0. The CDR3 totals 14 residues. This chain's CDR3 is CASSPAGGTGELFF. The CDR3 nucleotides are TGTGCCAGCTCACCAGCGGGAGGCACCGGGGAGCTGTTTTTT.

The chain is built from TRBV28 and TRBJ1-5; unclear D gene. CDR3 length equals 13 residues. The germline CDR1 and CDR2 sequences are MDHEN and SYDVKM. Trimming took 2 bases from V and 7 from J, leaving 9 bases between them. The CDR3 spells CASSLVRAQPQHF. CDR3 in DNA: TGTGCCAGCAGTTTAGTGAGGGCCCAGCCCCAGCATTTT.

V gene TRBV5-1 combines with J gene TRBJ2-3; D is undetermined. The germline CDR1 and CDR2 sequences are SGHRS and YFSETQ. The V end was cut by 1 base, the J end by 1 base, with 13 bases between. The CDR3 extends over 16 amino acids. The CDR3 DNA sequence: TGCGCCAGCAGCTTGTTGGCGTTAACGGGCACAGATACGCAGTATTTT. It translates to CASSLLALTGTDTQYF.

The J gene is TRBJ1-2, the V gene TRBV6-8, with D possibly being TRBD1 (5 bases). Trimming shortened V by 2 bases and J by 7 bases, and 11 bases separated the two germline ends. Germline V lookup: CDR1 MNHGY, CDR2 SAAAGT. This CDR3 is built from 13 residues. DNA for the CDR3: TGTGCCAGCAGTTACGGAGGGGTTCGTGGCTACACCTTC. Translating gives CASSYGGVRGYTF.

Relative to its sample, this clone is medium-sized (0.01 to 0.1%). In DNA, the CDR3 is TGTGCCAGCAGCTTTACGGGGCTCGGATGGGAGCAGTTCTTC. Translated: CASSFTGLGWEQFF. The chain links TRBV14 to TRBJ2-1; the D gene could be TRBD1 or TRBD2 (5 bases each). Trimming removed 5 bases at V and 10 bases at J, with 18 bases between. In germline, CDR1 is SGHDN, CDR2 FVKESK. The CDR3 runs to 14 residues.

The V and J genes are TRBV11-3 and TRBJ1-3; 7 positions match TRBD1. J gave up 4 bases and V 3 bases, and 6 bases lay outside the gene matches. CDR1 and CDR2 from the germline V gene are SGHNT and YENEEA. This CDR3 region has 15 residues. The CDR3 DNA sequence: TGTGCCAGCAGCTTGGAAGGGGGCCCCGGAAACACCATATATTTT. Translating it yields CASSLEGGPGNTIYF.

This clone came up a few times. The chain couples TRBV7-7 to TRBJ2-1, with D perhaps TRBD2 (6 bases). Between the trimmed V and J ends, which lost 3 bases and 3 bases, there was a span of 21 bases. The CDR3 consists of 18 residues. Germline V gives CDR1 SSHAT, CDR2 FNYEAQ (reference sequence). The CDR3 is CASSFNVQGGWNYNEQFF. As DNA, the CDR3 is TGTGCCAGCAGCTTTAACGTGCAGGGAGGTTGGAACTACAATGAGCAGTTCTTC.

This clone showed up just a few times. This chain joins TRBV6-8 and TRBJ2-7; no clear D. Germline V gene sequence: CDR1 MNHGY, CDR2 SAAAGT. V was trimmed by 2 bases and J by 2 bases, leaving 7 bases between them. The CDR3 runs 13 residues. As DNA, the CDR3 is TGTGCCAGCAGTTACGGTGGGACCTACGAGCAGTACTTC. It translates to CASSYGGTYEQYF.

This clone was seen a few times. V gene TRBV19 combines with J gene TRBJ1-3; no firm D call. This CDR3 comprises 12 residues. V was clipped by 6 bases and J by 0 bases, with 3 bases between them. Germline lookup yields CDR1 LNHDA and CDR2 SQIVND (reference sequence). This CDR3 reads CASSDSGNTIYF. The DNA for the CDR3 is TGTGCCAGTAGCGACTCTGGAAACACCATATATTTT. The whole variable domain, filled in from reference TRBV19 and TRBJ1-3, reads DGGITQSPKYLFRKEGQNVTLSCEQNLNHDAMYWYRQDPGQGLRLIYYSQIVNDFQKGDIAEGYSVSREKKESFPLTVTSAQKNPTAFYLCASSDSGNTIYFGEGSWLTVV.

This chain uses TRBV19 with TRBJ2-6; 9 nucleotides agree with TRBD2. Germline-derived CDR1 and CDR2 are LNHDA and SQIVND (reference sequence). CDR3 length: 18 residues. V shed 1 base and J 1 base; nucleotides not matched to a gene: 5. The CDR3 protein is CASSIGRGGPSGANVLTF. In nucleotides, the CDR3 is TGTGCCAGTAGTATAGGGCGGGGGGGCCCATCTGGGGCCAACGTCCTGACTTTC.

This clone turned up a few times. This chain joins TRBV11-3 and TRBJ1-3; D gene ambiguous. The CDR3 totals 15 residues. With 5 bases removed from V and 0 bases from J, the gap between germline ends came to 11 bases. CDR1 SGHNT and CDR2 YENEEA come from the germline V gene. This CDR3 is CASSQGLLSGNTIYF. DNA for the CDR3: TGTGCCAGCAGCCAAGGACTTCTCTCTGGAAACACCATATATTTT.

This clone turned up a few times. The chain couples TRBV7-7 to TRBJ2-3; TRBD2 agrees at 12 bases. Germline-derived CDR1 and CDR2 are SSHAT and FNYEAQ (reference sequence). The CDR3 is made up of 18 amino acids. With 5 bases clipped from V and 2 bases from J, the junction kept 11 bases outside the gene matches. This CDR3 reads CASSQAGLAGLLTDTQYF. In DNA, the CDR3 is TGTGCCAGCAGCCAAGCCGGACTAGCGGGATTGCTCACAGATACGCAGTATTTT.

The V and J genes are TRBV11-3 and TRBJ1-5; D gene unclear. Germline-derived CDR1 and CDR2 are SGHNT and YENEEA. The CDR3 length is 14 residues. V was cut by 6 bases and J by 6 bases, with 15 bases left in between. DNA of the CDR3: TGTGCCAGCAGTCAAGGGCCCGTTGGTCAGCCCCAGCATTTT. Translation: CASSQGPVGQPQHF.

This clone was observed a few times. The J gene is TRBJ2-1, the V gene TRBV11-3; 10 bases line up with TRBD2. The CDR3 is 17 residues long. CDR1 is SGHNT and CDR2 is YENEEA in the germline V gene. The junction had 15 bases not matched to a gene; V was cut back by 4 bases and J by 9 bases. The CDR3 coding sequence is TGTGCCAGCAGCTCGCCGTTGGAGCGGGGGGGCCTCGGTGAGCAGTTCTTC. Translating gives CASSSPLERGGLGEQFF.

This clone came up a few times. The rearrangement links TRBV18 to TRBJ1-1; TRBD1 matches 7 bases. The CDR3 is made up of 15 amino acids. Germline CDR1 KGHSH, CDR2 LQKENI. V was pared by 3 bases and J by 2 bases, with 6 bases of the junction left unmatched. For the CDR3, the DNA is TGTGCCAGCTCACCCTCGACAGGGTTAAACACTGAAGCTTTCTTT. Its protein is CASSPSTGLNTEAFF.

This clone occurred a few times. The J gene is TRBJ2-1, the V gene TRBV4-1; 8 positions agree with TRBD2. Trimming cost V 0 bases and J 4 bases; bases outside gene matches: 11. The CDR3 consists of 18 residues. Per germline, CDR1 MGHRA and CDR2 YSYEKL. CDR3 sequence: CASSQEFLGKREYNEQFF. DNA of the CDR3: TGCGCCAGCAGCCAAGAATTTCTCGGAAAGCGGGAGTACAATGAGCAGTTCTTC.

The table lists this clone with many counts. This sequence joins TRBV7-6 and TRBJ1-2; D uncertain. V lost 1 base to trimming and J lost 4 bases, with 10 bases between them. This CDR3 comprises 14 residues. Germline CDR1 reads SGHVS; CDR2 reads FNYEAQ. The CDR3 loop is CASSLDPGSYGYTF. For the CDR3, the DNA is TGTGCCAGCAGCTTAGATCCGGGGTCCTATGGCTACACCTTC.

The CDR3 region is CASSSLGTGSEKLFF. CDR3 coding DNA: TGCGCCAGCAGCTCGCTCGGCACAGGGTCTGAAAAACTGTTTTTT. The chain has TRBV5-1 and TRBJ1-4; a possible D gene is TRBD1 (6 bases). The germline V gene has CDR1 SGHRS and CDR2 YFSETQ. The CDR3 length is 15 residues. The V and J ends lost 3 bases and 7 bases respectively, with 16 bases between them.

This clone was seen repeatedly, ten times or more. The chain uses TRBV11-3 and TRBJ1-1, with D perhaps TRBD1 (5 bases). The length of the CDR3 is 15 residues. The V gene lost 5 bases and the J gene lost 0 bases, with 13 bases spanning the gap. Germline lookup yields CDR1 SGHNT and CDR2 YENEEA. For the CDR3, the DNA is TGTGCCAGCAGCGCGGGCCAGACAGTGAACACTGAAGCTTTCTTT. This sequence encodes CASSAGQTVNTEAFF.

V usage is TRBV6-8 and J usage is TRBJ1-4, with D tentatively TRBD1 (5 bases). Germline values: CDR1 MNHGY, CDR2 SAAAGT. CDR3 length: 17 amino acids. Trimming removed 4 bases at V and 8 bases at J, with 23 bases between. The CDR3 spells CASSLFPYSRAGEKLFF. Written as DNA, the CDR3 is TGTGCCAGCAGTTTATTCCCATACAGCAGGGCGGGGGAAAAACTGTTTTTT.

The V call is TRBV6-8, the J call TRBJ1-3, with D perhaps matching TRBD1 (6 bases). Trimming left V 2 bases short and J 3 bases short, with 11 bases between. CDR1 is MNHGY, CDR2 SAAAGT, per germline. This CDR3 has 15 amino acids. The chain's CDR3 is CASSYTTGYGNTIYF. In DNA, the CDR3 is TGTGCCAGCAGTTACACCACAGGGTATGGAAACACCATATATTTT.

This chain joins TRBV28 and TRBJ1-1; D gene unclear. The V gene lost 1 base and the J gene lost 4 bases, with 4 bases spanning the gap. CDR3 length: 12 residues. The germline gives CDR1 MDHEN, CDR2 SYDVKM. As DNA, the CDR3 is TGTGCCAGCAGTTTATTCGGCACTGAAGCTTTCTTT. Translating gives CASSLFGTEAFF.

This clone was seen more than once but under ten times. The chain uses TRBV10-3 and TRBJ2-1; 10 nucleotides align to TRBD2. This CDR3 region has 18 residues. Per the germline V gene, CDR1 is ENHRY and CDR2 is SYGVKD. Trimming took 2 bases from V and 4 from J; bases not matched to a gene: 11. CDR3 loop: CAISERTGASGSYNEQFF. The DNA for the CDR3 is TGTGCCATCAGTGAGCGAACGGGGGCTAGCGGGAGTTACAATGAGCAGTTCTTC.

This clone has at least ten counts. The chain couples TRBV9 to TRBJ1-4, with a weak D call TRBD1 (6 bases). Trimming pared 4 bases from V and 7 bases from J, leaving 17 bases between. The V gene's germline CDR1 is SGDLS and CDR2 YYNGEE. The CDR3 runs to 15 residues. In DNA form, the CDR3 reads TGTGCCAGCAGCCCGTCTGGGGGCGCAGGTGAAAAACTGTTTTTT. Protein: CASSPSGGAGEKLFF.

V gene TRBV9 combines with J gene TRBJ2-1; no clear D. This CDR3 has 15 amino acids. Trimming took off 4 bases at V and 0 bases at J, with 11 bases between the two ends. The germline CDR1 and CDR2 sequences are SGDLS and YYNGEE. The CDR3 reads CASSPGLSSYNEQFF. CDR3 sequence (DNA): TGTGCCAGCAGCCCAGGCCTGAGCTCCTACAATGAGCAGTTCTTC.

This clone was counted once. The J gene is TRBJ1-5, the V gene TRBV19; D possibly corresponds to TRBD1 (6 bases). Deletions cut 1 base from V and 0 bases from J, with 16 bases between. CDR3 size: 18 residues. Germline CDR1 and CDR2: LNHDA and SQIVND (reference sequence). Written as DNA, the CDR3 is TGTGCCAGTAGTATAGGGGGAGACAGGAGACATAGCAATCAGCCCCAGCATTTT. It translates to CASSIGGDRRHSNQPQHF.

This chain links TRBV1 with TRBJ2-3. TRBV1 is a documented pseudogene. The CDR3 spans 15 residues. The chain's CDR3 is CASSQRSRGGDTQYF. CDR3 coding DNA: TGCGCCAGCAGCCAACGTAGCAGGGGAGGCGATACGCAGTATTTT.

This sequence joins TRBV23-1 and TRBJ2-2; TRBD1 agrees at 7 bases. TRBV23-1 is an ORF for which the function is uncertain. V lost 9 bases, J lost 4 bases, and 23 bases stayed unmatched. CDR3 length equals 19 residues. CDR3 sequence: CASPRWGTERLRGTGELFF. The CDR3 region has the DNA TGCGCCAGTCCAAGATGGGGGACAGAGAGACTTCGGGGCACCGGGGAGCTGTTTTTT.

This chain joins TRBV9 and TRBJ2-7; 8 bases agree with TRBD2. Germline V gene lookup returns CDR1 SGDLS and CDR2 YYNGEE. CDR3 size: 14 residues. Trimming removed 4 bases from V and 7 bases from J; junction bases left unmatched: 10. CDR3 DNA sequence: TGTGCCAGCAGCTTAAACTCGCCGGGAGGGGAGCAGTACTTC. Amino acid sequence: CASSLNSPGGEQYF.

This clone occurred a few times. The chain links TRBV2 to TRBJ1-1, with D possibly being TRBD1 (6 bases). The CDR3 runs to 16 residues. Trimming took off 10 bases at V and 4 bases at J, with 25 bases between the two ends. CDR1 and CDR2 from the germline V gene are SNHLY and FYNNEI. The CDR3 DNA reads TGTGCCACCCCCGAAGGAGAACAGGGAATTGGCACTGAAGCTTTCTTT. Its translation: CATPEGEQGIGTEAFF.

This clone was observed a few times. The chain employs TRBV28 and TRBJ1-2; 7 bases line up with TRBD1. CDR3 length equals 14 residues. V was clipped by 5 bases and J by 7 bases; unmatched bases: 10. Germline assignment: CDR1 MDHEN and CDR2 SYDVKM. The CDR3: CASSAARDSTGYTF. The CDR3 DNA follows: TGTGCCAGCAGTGCCGCCCGGGACAGTACTGGCTACACCTTC.

The V call is TRBV9, the J call TRBJ2-2; D remains unclear. V gave up 0 bases and J gave up 6 bases, with 6 bases separating them. CDR1 and CDR2 from the germline V gene are SGDLS and YYNGEE. The CDR3 is 13 amino acids. In DNA, the CDR3 is TGTGCCAGCAGCGTAGCCCCGTCCGGGGAGCTGTTTTTT. This encodes CASSVAPSGELFF. Full variable domain (outside the CDR3, taken from reference TRBV9 and TRBJ2-2): DSGVTQTPKHLITATGQRVTLRCSPRSGDLSVYWYQQSLDQGLQFLIQYYNGEERAKGNILERFSAQQFPDLHSELNLSSLELGDSALYFCASSVAPSGELFFGEGSRLTVL.